The clone carrying this TCR beta chain came up once. The CDR3 is 15 amino acids. V was pared by 3 bases and J by 6 bases, with 9 bases of the junction left unmatched. The V gene's germline CDR1 is MDHEN and CDR2 SYDVKM. These data come from a study of shared clonotypes between healthy human individuals. Produced via immunoSEQ multiplex PCR; TCRdb's table is partial and in-frame only. The sample has about 1.9 million clones; 93% are singletons. Terminally differentiated effector memory CD45RA+ cells were left out of the naive CD8 fraction, which was CD45RO-negative and positively selected for CCR7. The chain has TRBV28 and TRBJ1-2; 8 nucleotides align to TRBD1. This TCR was recovered from a man between 18 and 35 years old in good health. Some clones in this sample may be carry-over from other donors' samples. Sequences were obtained from naive CD8+ T cells from PBMCs. The CDR3 sequence is CASSLVTGQEDGYTF. The CDR3 nucleotides are TGTGCCAGCAGTTTGGTCACGGGACAGGAGGATGGCTACACCTTC.